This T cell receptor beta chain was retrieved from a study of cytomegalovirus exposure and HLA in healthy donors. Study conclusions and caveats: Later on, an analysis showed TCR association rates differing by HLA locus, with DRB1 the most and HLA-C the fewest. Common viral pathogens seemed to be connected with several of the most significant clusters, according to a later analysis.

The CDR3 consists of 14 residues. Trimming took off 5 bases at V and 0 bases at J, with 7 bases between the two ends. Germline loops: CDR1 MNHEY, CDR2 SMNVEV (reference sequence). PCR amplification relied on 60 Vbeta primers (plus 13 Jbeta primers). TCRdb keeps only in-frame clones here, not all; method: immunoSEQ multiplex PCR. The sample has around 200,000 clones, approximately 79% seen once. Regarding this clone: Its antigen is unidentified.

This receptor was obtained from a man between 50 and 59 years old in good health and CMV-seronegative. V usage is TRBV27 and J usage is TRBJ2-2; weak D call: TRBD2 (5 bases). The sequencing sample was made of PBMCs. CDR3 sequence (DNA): TGTGCCAGCAGTCCGGGGACGAACACCGGGGAGCTGTTTTTT. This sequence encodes CASSPGTNTGELFF.